What follows are 27 T cell receptor beta chains derived from one specimen sequenced in a study of T-cell reconstitution after alpha-beta-depleted transplantation in children. Molecular barcoding with unique molecular identifiers was used for the TCRbeta library. MiXCR, applied by TCRdb to the PCR reads, yields one record per CDR3 protein. The profile covers some 290,000 distinct CDR3 sequences, with roughly 25% appearing a single time and about 10% taken by the ten largest. This specimen consisted of PBMCs, mostly from graft donor cells, obtained 180 days after TCRalphabeta/CD19-depleted stem cell transplant. These TCRs come from a male patient between 10 and 17 years old who had a stem cell transplant for acute lymphoblastic leukemia, so the T cells may come from the graft donor.

Only a few counts were recorded for this clonotype. This rearrangement joins TRBV5-1 to TRBJ1-3; the D gene is possibly TRBD1 (5 bases). The length of the CDR3 is 15 residues. Trimming shortened V by 0 bases and J by 9 bases, and 16 bases separated the two germline ends. Germline loops: CDR1 SGHRS, CDR2 YFSETQ. The CDR3 sequence is CASSLDGGRGSTIYF. The DNA of the CDR3 is TGCGCCAGCAGCTTGGATGGCGGAAGGGGTAGCACCATATATTTT.

This clonotype occurred a few times. V is TRBV20-1 and J is TRBJ2-3, with D possibly being TRBD2 (7 bases). This CDR3 region has 15 residues. Trimming cost V 4 bases and J 5 bases, with 19 bases left between them. Germline values: CDR1 DFQATT, CDR2 SNEGSKA (reference sequence). CDR3 loop: CSATARGREIDTQYF. CDR3 nucleotide sequence: TGCAGTGCTACTGCCCGGGGGCGGGAGATAGATACGCAGTATTTT.

This clonotype was detected a few times. The chain combines TRBV12-3 or TRBV12-4 with TRBJ2-7; TRBD1 matches 8 bases. This CDR3 is 14 amino acids long. V shed 0 bases, J shed 7 bases, and the junction held 5 bases outside the gene matches. CDR3 coding DNA: TGTGCCAGCAGTTTAGCGGCCAGGGGGCGAGAGCAGTACTTC. Protein: CASSLAARGREQYF.

This chain joins TRBV27 and TRBJ2-7; perhaps D is TRBD1 or TRBD2 (7 bases each). The ends were cut back, 5 bases at V and 4 bases at J, with 24 bases in the middle. CDR1 and CDR2 (germline): MNHEY, SMNVEV (reference sequence). CDR3 size: 17 residues. This CDR3 reads CASSRIGGTVGPYEQYF. CDR3 DNA sequence: TGTGCCAGCAGTCGCATCGGGGGGACAGTGGGACCTTACGAGCAGTACTTC.

The table lists this clonotype with a count of one. This chain links TRBV24-1 with TRBJ2-7; no clear D gene. The CDR3 has 13 amino acids. The V end was cut by 6 bases, the J end by 0 bases, with 8 bases between. Germline CDR1 is KGHDR and CDR2 is SFDVKD. The CDR3 protein is CATSQLNSYEQYF. CDR3 nucleotides: TGTGCCACCAGTCAATTGAACTCCTACGAGCAGTACTTC.

This clonotype was counted only a few times. The chain recombines TRBV12-3 or TRBV12-4 with TRBJ2-3; D could derive from TRBD1 or TRBD2 (6 bases each). Trimming took off 6 bases at V and 3 bases at J, with 28 bases between the two ends. The CDR3 runs 19 residues. For the CDR3, the DNA is TGTGCCAGCAGGGGGAGAAGCCCCCGGGGGCCGTGGGGGACAGATACGCAGTATTTT. It translates to CASRGRSPRGPWGTDTQYF.

The V call is TRBV7-9, the J call TRBJ1-1; a possible D gene is TRBD1 (5 bases). The CDR3 is 13 residues long. Germline V gives CDR1 SEHNR, CDR2 FQNEAQ (reference sequence). The V gene lost 5 bases and the J gene lost 4 bases, with 11 bases spanning the gap. DNA of the CDR3: TGTGCCAGCAGCCCGGACAAAGGCACTGAAGCTTTCTTT. This gives the protein CASSPDKGTEAFF.

The V call is TRBV12-3 or TRBV12-4, the J call TRBJ1-6, with TRBD1 identical over 7 bases. CDR3 length equals 15 residues. V lost 6 bases and J lost 10; bases outside the gene matches: 12. The CDR3 loop is CASSPHEGAGSPLHF. DNA for the CDR3: TGTGCCAGCAGCCCTCACGAGGGGGCCGGCTCACCCCTCCACTTT.

The CDR3 loop reads CSVAGLAGSHEQYF. Written as DNA, the CDR3 is TGCAGCGTTGCGGGACTAGCGGGAAGCCACGAGCAGTACTTC. The chain combines TRBV29-1 with TRBJ2-7, with 13 bases aligning to TRBD2. The CDR3 has 14 amino acids. V shed 4 bases and J 5 bases; nucleotides not matched to a gene: 5. The germline gives CDR1 SQVTM, CDR2 ANQGSEA.

The gene calls are TRBV4-1 and TRBJ2-3; the D gene could be TRBD1 or TRBD2 (5 bases each). Germline V lookup: CDR1 MGHRA, CDR2 YSYEKL. V dropped 3 bases and J dropped 0 bases, with 13 bases sitting between them. CDR3 size: 16 residues. This CDR3 reads CASSHSNWGSTDTQYF. CDR3 coding DNA: TGCGCCAGCAGCCACTCAAACTGGGGGAGCACAGATACGCAGTATTTT.

The chain joins TRBV27 to TRBJ1-2, with D tentatively TRBD1 (5 bases). V gave up 6 bases and J gave up 1 base, with 9 bases separating them. The CDR3 covers 13 residues. Germline lookup yields CDR1 MNHEY and CDR2 SMNVEV (reference sequence). Written as DNA, the CDR3 is TGTGCCAGCAGCCAGGGATTTAACTATGGCTACACCTTC. It codes for CASSQGFNYGYTF.

The chain combines TRBV24-1 with TRBJ1-2; 8 nucleotides match TRBD1. Germline V gene sequence: CDR1 KGHDR, CDR2 SFDVKD. The V segment lost 9 bases and the J segment 8 bases; nucleotides outside the gene matches: 10. The CDR3 contains 13 residues. The CDR3, as DNA: TGTGCCACCCGCGATCAGGGGGCGCGAGGCTACACCTTC. It specifies CATRDQGARGYTF.

The chain links TRBV11-2 to TRBJ2-1; TRBD1 or TRBD2 may be the D gene (6 bases each). This CDR3 is built from 17 residues. V lost 4 bases to trimming and J lost 4 bases, with 20 bases between them. The V gene's germline CDR1 is SGHAT and CDR2 FQNNGV. CDR3 coding DNA: TGTGCCAGCAGCTCAAGGCGGGACACCCGAGGTTACAATGAGCAGTTCTTC. Protein product: CASSSRRDTRGYNEQFF.

The J gene is TRBJ1-5, the V gene TRBV20-1; D gene unclear. The germline V gene encodes CDR1 DFQATT and CDR2 SNEGSKA (reference sequence). The V gene lost 4 bases and the J gene lost 0 bases, with 10 bases spanning the gap. The CDR3 length is 14 residues. In nucleotides, the CDR3 is TGCAGTGCTAAAACAGAGTATAGCAATCAGCCCCAGCATTTT. Encoded protein: CSAKTEYSNQPQHF.

The chain uses TRBV15 and TRBJ2-5; 8 bases are a match to TRBD1. The CDR3 loop spans 15 amino acids. The J segment lost 4 bases and the V segment lost 2 bases, leaving 6 bases of the junction unmatched. Germline V CDR1 and CDR2: LNHNV, YYDKDF (reference sequence). The CDR3 DNA reads as TGTGCCACCAGCAGAAGGCAGGGGGCGGGAGAGACCCAGTACTTC. This encodes CATSRRQGAGETQYF. The full variable domain, completed using reference TRBV15 and TRBJ2-5, is DAMVIQNPRYQVTQFGKPVTLSCSQTLNHNVMYWYQQKSSQAPKLLFHYYDKDFNNEADTPDNFQSRRPNTSFCFLDIRSPGLGDTAMYLCATSRRQGAGETQYFGPGTRLLVL.

V and J are TRBV5-1 and TRBJ2-6; 10 bases match TRBD1. V lost 3 bases, J lost 1 base, and 19 bases stayed unmatched. The CDR3 totals 22 residues. From germline, CDR1 is SGHRS and CDR2 YFSETQ. CDR3 DNA: TGCGCCAGCAGCTCCAAGGCCCCGAATCCGGGACAGGGGTCTTCTGGGGCCAACGTCCTGACTTTC. Translated, it gives CASSSKAPNPGQGSSGANVLTF.

In DNA, the CDR3 is TGTGCCAGCAGCTTAAGGGGCGGGGAGAGGACAGATACGCAGTATTTT. Protein product: CASSLRGGERTDTQYF. The V and J genes are TRBV7-3 and TRBJ2-3, with D possibly matching TRBD2 (6 bases). The germline V gene encodes CDR1 SGHTA and CDR2 FQGTGA. V was clipped by 1 base and J by 3 bases, with 14 bases between them. The CDR3 is 16 amino acids.

J is TRBJ1-6 and V is TRBV5-6; TRBD1 agrees at 7 bases. The V segment lost 3 bases and the J segment 10 bases; nucleotides outside the gene matches: 7. The CDR3 runs to 14 residues. CDR1 and CDR2 (germline): SGHDT, YYEEEE. The CDR3 nucleotides read TGTGCCAGCAGCTGGACAGGCAGGGGATCACCCCTCCACTTT. It encodes CASSWTGRGSPLHF.

V and J are TRBV7-3 and TRBJ2-7; D is perhaps TRBD1 (6 bases). V lost 4 bases and J 6 bases, leaving 13 bases between the germline ends. Germline V gives CDR1 SGHTA, CDR2 FQGTGA. The CDR3 length is 13 residues. The CDR3 protein is CASSWTVLGEQYF. The CDR3 region has the DNA TGTGCCAGCAGCTGGACAGTCCTGGGCGAGCAGTACTTC.

The gene calls are TRBV10-3 and TRBJ2-1; 9 bases align to TRBD2. CDR3 length: 18 residues. Germline-derived CDR1 and CDR2 are ENHRY and SYGVKD. V shed 1 base and J 0 bases; nucleotides not matched to a gene: 7. The CDR3, as DNA: TGTGCCATCAGTGAGTTAGCGGGGGCCCGTAGCTCCTACAATGAGCAGTTCTTC. As protein: CAISELAGARSSYNEQFF.

The rearrangement joins TRBV5-1 to TRBJ2-5, with 8 bases lining up with TRBD1. The length of the CDR3 is 15 residues. Unmatched junction bases numbered 13, after V lost 7 bases and J lost 5 bases. Germline lookup yields CDR1 SGHRS and CDR2 YFSETQ. CDR3 loop: CASSRDRTSRETQYF. CDR3 sequence (DNA): TGCGCCAGCTCCCGGGACAGGACTTCTCGGGAGACCCAGTACTTC.

This chain links TRBV27 with TRBJ2-2; 9 bases are shared with TRBD1. Germline values: CDR1 MNHEY, CDR2 SMNVEV (reference sequence). Germline trimming cut 5 bases from V and 4 bases from J; bases unmatched to any gene: 8. CDR3 size: 16 residues. As DNA, the CDR3 is TGTGCCAGCAGTCCAAGGGACAGGGCGGGCACCGGGGAGCTGTTTTTT. Translated, it gives CASSPRDRAGTGELFF.

The CDR3 spells CASSQDPDRVEKLFF. CDR3 nucleotides: TGTGCCAGCAGCCAAGATCCGGACAGGGTTGAAAAACTGTTTTTT. The chain couples TRBV3-1 to TRBJ1-4; TRBD1 aligns across 8 bases. The CDR3 length is 15 residues. Germline V gives CDR1 LGHDT, CDR2 YNNKEL (reference sequence). The J segment lost 7 bases and the V segment lost 0 bases, leaving 4 bases of the junction unmatched.

This clonotype was counted between two and nine times. V is TRBV18 and J is TRBJ2-2, with 7 bases aligning to TRBD1. The CDR3 extends over 15 amino acids. The ends lost 2 bases at V and 3 bases at J; junction bases unmatched: 3. Germline-derived CDR1 and CDR2 are KGHSH and LQKENI. The CDR3 loop reads CASSPETGHTGELFF. In DNA form, the CDR3 reads TGTGCCAGCTCACCAGAGACAGGGCACACCGGGGAGCTGTTTTTT.

To note about this clonotype: Its ends do not fully match the called genes, so a read error is possible. This sequence joins TRBV6-2 or TRBV6-3 and TRBJ2-7, with 12 positions matching TRBD2. This CDR3 region has 23 residues. Germline loops: CDR1 MNHEY, CDR2 SVGEGT. CDR3 residues: CASMGAQGQGRTSGDGGYYERYF. The CDR3, as DNA: TGTGCCAGCATGGGGGCCCAGGGTCAGGGTAGGACTAGCGGGGATGGGGGATACTACGAGCGGTACTTC.

This clonotype came up a few times. The chain carries TRBV12-3 or TRBV12-4 and TRBJ1-6; D unclear. Trimming stripped 0 bases from V and 6 bases from J, with 6 bases between. This CDR3 comprises 14 residues. CDR3 nucleotides: TGTGCCAGCAGTTTAGCGGACGTTAATTCACCCCTCCACTTT. As protein: CASSLADVNSPLHF.

The chain joins TRBV5-1 to TRBJ2-2; 14 nucleotides agree with TRBD2. The germline V gene has CDR1 SGHRS and CDR2 YFSETQ. V shed 0 bases, J shed 3 bases, and the junction held 1 base outside the gene matches. The CDR3 has 17 amino acids. CDR3 coding DNA: TGCGCCAGCAGCTTGGTGGGACTAGCGGGAGACACCGGGGAGCTGTTTTTT. This codes for CASSLVGLAGDTGELFF.